This T cell receptor (beta chain) was sequenced in a study of cytomegalovirus exposure and HLA in healthy donors. Study observations and caveats: A few chains linked to CMV were shown in vitro to be specific for CMV antigens. Earlier analysis yielded a pattern in which most TCR beta V segments were productive about 87% or about 30% of the time.

This clone was seen a handful of times. As yet, its antigen is unknown. Amplification used 60 Vbeta primers and 13 Jbeta primers. Some clones are missing from TCRdb's copy, which holds only in-frame ones; the method was immunoSEQ multiplex PCR. The sample includes 55,000 to 75,000 clones, around 70% of them seen just once. The V gene lost 2 bases and the J gene lost 2 bases, with 9 bases spanning the gap. CDR1 and CDR2 (germline): MDHEN, SYDVKM. This CDR3 spans 14 amino acids. The TCR was taken from a human donor in good health. The chain has TRBV28 and TRBJ2-5, with D possibly TRBD1 on 5 matching bases. The sequencing sample was made of PBMCs. The CDR3 nucleotides are TGTGCCAGCAGTTTACAGGGTCGGCAAGAGACCCAGTACTTC. It specifies CASSLQGRQETQYF.